This TCR beta chain is drawn from a study of control samples from healthy donors and cancer patients (dated by TCRdb to the early 2020s). Note on this clone: Its antigen is currently not known. Per-base quality was not reported, and no clone a single base away is much larger than it.

Trimming accounts for 5 bases at V and 4 bases at J, while the number of junction bases matched to no gene is 4. Taken from the germline V gene (reference sequence), the CDR1 and CDR2 loops are SEHNR and FQNEAQ. The CDR3 runs 14 residues from the cysteine to the phenylalanine. CDR3 DNA is the only sequence kept; it has 42 bases, read in frame from the first base. Library preparation employed the immunoSEQ multiplex PCR assay. This is the immuneACCESS table as TCRdb keeps it, with only in-frame sequences that have V and J called. A part of the clones is gone; compared with another copy, unresolved V genes explain less than half, and the rest is unexplained. In all, the sample holds 150,000 to 180,000 clones, and approximately 96% of those were seen once. Approximately 5.7% of the sample rests with the top ten.

The sample was blood. This sequence originates from a man aged 40-55 years in good health. The chain is encoded by TRBV7-9 joined to TRBJ1-2, with 10 bases matching TRBD1. The sequenced DNA is TGTGCCAGCAGCCCGACAGGGGGCGGCTATGGCTACACCTTC. This translates into CASSPTGGGYGYTF.